The 30 T cell receptor beta chains listed next were all sequenced from one sample in a study of cytomegalovirus exposure and HLA in healthy donors (dated by TCRdb to the late 2010s). Library preparation used the immunoSEQ multiplex PCR assay. For the multiplex PCR, a mixture combining 60 forward primers for TCR Vbeta segments and 13 reverse primers for TCR Jbeta segments was used. As stored in TCRdb, this immuneACCESS dataset retains in-frame rearrangements with V and J assigned. A fraction of the clones does not appear; measured against another copy, unresolved V genes explain less than half of the discrepancy, and the remainder lacks a known reason. Recorded for this sample are some 210,000 clones; over 70% of them occurred a single time. The ten largest make up 1.3% of the sample. The sequenced sample consisted of PBMCs. The receptors shown here come from a man aged 30 to 39 in good health and CMV-seronegative.

Of note for this clone: The sample contains more than one DNA sequence encoding this CDR3. The chain couples TRBV2 to TRBJ1-5; tentatively, D is TRBD1 (5 bases). Trimming left V 6 bases short and J 7 bases short, with 22 bases between. From germline, CDR1 is SNHLY and CDR2 FYNNEI. This CDR3 region has 16 residues. The CDR3 coding sequence is TGTGCCAGCAGAGCTACGGGGGAAGGGGACTGGCAGCCCCAGCATTTT. It translates to CASRATGEGDWQPQHF. Full variable domain (rest looked up from reference TRBV2 and TRBJ1-5): EPEVTQTPSHQVTQMGQEVILRCVPISNHLYFYWYRQILGQKVEFLVSFYNNEISEKSEIFDDQFSVERPDGSNFTLKIRSTKLEDSAMYFCASRATGEGDWQPQHFGDGTRLSIL.

The chain employs TRBV6-1 and TRBJ2-3; 9 positions match TRBD2. This CDR3 has 15 amino acids. V was clipped by 8 bases and J by 6 bases; unmatched bases: 12. Germline V CDR1 and CDR2: MNHNS, SASEGT. The CDR3 DNA reads TGTGCCAGCCACTATCCTACTAGCGGGCCCGATACGCAGTATTTT. This sequence encodes CASHYPTSGPDTQYF.

The chain links TRBV6-1 to TRBJ2-1, with 11 bases that match TRBD2. From germline, CDR1 is MNHNS and CDR2 SASEGT. This CDR3 region has 19 residues. V trimming: 4 bases; J trimming: 5 bases; junction bases outside the gene matches: 16. The CDR3 DNA sequence: TGTGCCAGCAGTGCCCAGGGGGGCACTAGCGGGAGTCGGGACAATGAGCAGTTCTTC. This sequence encodes CASSAQGGTSGSRDNEQFF.

This chain uses TRBV18 with TRBJ2-7; a weak D match, TRBD2 (5 bases). The CDR3 has 15 amino acids. Germline lookup yields CDR1 KGHSH and CDR2 LQKENI. V lost 6 bases and J lost 4, with 19 bases in between. CDR3 nucleotides: TGTGCCAGCTCGTTCAGCGGAACCACTTCTTACGAGCAGTACTTC. Translating it yields CASSFSGTTSYEQYF.

This sequence joins TRBV2 and TRBJ2-1; 11 bases fit TRBD2. Per the germline V gene, CDR1 is SNHLY and CDR2 is FYNNEI. The CDR3 is 15 residues long. Trimming took 2 bases from V and 5 from J; bases not matched to a gene: 2. The CDR3 bases are TGTGCCAGCAGTGAACTAGCGGGAGGAGACAATGAGCAGTTCTTC. It yields the protein CASSELAGGDNEQFF.

The chain carries TRBV30 and TRBJ2-1; 7 bases are a match to TRBD2. Trimming cost V 5 bases and J 6 bases; bases outside gene matches: 4. Germline values: CDR1 GTSNPN, CDR2 SVGIG (reference sequence). The CDR3 totals 12 residues. The CDR3 protein is CAWGRLANEQFF. The DNA of the CDR3 is TGTGCCTGGGGGCGACTAGCCAATGAGCAGTTCTTC.

V usage is TRBV7-9 and J usage is TRBJ2-5; TRBD2 matches at 8 bases. CDR1 is SEHNR, CDR2 FQNEAQ, per germline (reference sequence). J gave up 5 bases and V 5 bases, and 13 bases lay outside the gene matches. The CDR3 is 16 amino acids. CDR3 nucleotides: TGTGCCAGCAGCCCTTCCCCTACGGGGGGGCCGGAGACCCAGTACTTC. Amino acid sequence: CASSPSPTGGPETQYF.

The chain combines TRBV6-1 with TRBJ1-1, with TRBD1 matching over 10 bases. This CDR3 has 13 residues. After removal of 7 bases from V and 9 bases from J, the junction contained 8 bases not matched to a gene. Germline-derived CDR1 and CDR2 are MNHNS and SASEGT. CDR3 nucleotides: TGTGCCAGCAACGAAGGGGACAGGGGAAAAGCTTTCTTT. This encodes CASNEGDRGKAFF.

The genes are TRBV10-1 and TRBJ1-1, with D possibly TRBD1 on 6 matching bases. V dropped 4 bases and J dropped 4 bases, with 10 bases sitting between them. Per the germline V gene, CDR1 is WNHNN and CDR2 is SYGVQD (reference sequence). This CDR3 has 13 amino acids. CDR3 sequence (DNA): TGCGCCAGCAGTGGGACAGTTCCCACTGAAGCTTTCTTT. Its translation is CASSGTVPTEAFF.

The V call is TRBV11-2, the J call TRBJ2-7, with D tentatively TRBD2 (5 bases). The CDR3 runs 12 residues. The germline V gene has CDR1 SGHAT and CDR2 FQNNGV. Trimming took off 1 base at V and 6 bases at J, with 7 bases between the two ends. The CDR3 reads CASSLVAPEQYF. As DNA, the CDR3 is TGTGCCAGCAGCTTAGTAGCGCCCGAGCAGTACTTC. The full variable domain, with the rest looked up from reference TRBV11-2 and TRBJ2-7, is EAGVAQSPRYKIIEKRQSVAFWCNPISGHATLYWYQQILGQGPKLLIQFQNNGVVDDSQLPKDRFSAERLKGVDSTLKIQPAKLEDSAVYLCASSLVAPEQYFGPGTRLTVT.

This clone was seen a handful of times. No DNA is shown, since the ends of the CDR3 on it are uncertain; the CDR3 is the one TCRdb lists. This chain uses TRBV29-1 with TRBJ2-4; TRBD1, the table's D call, lacks a check against the DNA. The CDR3 is 11 residues long, ends included. In germline, CDR1 is SQVTM, CDR2 ANQGSEA. The CDR3 protein is CSFGQGAQRYF.

This clone was counted once. J is TRBJ1-1 and V is TRBV5-1; weak D call: TRBD1 (5 bases). This CDR3 is built from 13 residues. Germline CDR1 is SGHRS and CDR2 is YFSETQ. V gave up 4 bases and J gave up 13 bases, with 20 bases separating them. In nucleotides, the CDR3 is TGCGCCAGCAGCCTTACCACGGACAATAAGGTTTTCTTT. The encoded protein is CASSLTTDNKVFF.

CDR3 sequence: CASSDSAGAQYF. DNA of the CDR3: TGTGCCAGCAGTGATTCGGCCGGGGCCCAGTACTTC. This rearrangement joins TRBV6-4 to TRBJ2-5, with D perhaps TRBD2 (5 bases). Germline CDR1 is MRHNA and CDR2 is SNTAGT. V was clipped by 3 bases and J by 9 bases, with 11 bases between them. The CDR3 has 12 residues.

The chain carries TRBV7-8 and TRBJ1-3; no clear D gene. V lost 7 bases and J 0 bases, leaving 7 bases between the germline ends. CDR1 and CDR2 (germline): SGHVS, FQNEAQ. This CDR3 is 13 amino acids long. CDR3 residues: CASTSNSGNTIYF. DNA for the CDR3: TGTGCCAGCACCAGTAACTCTGGAAACACCATATATTTT. The full variable domain, its missing parts supplied by reference TRBV7-8 and TRBJ1-3, is GAGVSQSPRYKVAKRGQDVALRCDPISGHVSLFWYQQALGQGPEFLTYFQNEAQLDKSGLPSDRFFAERPEGSVSTLKIQRTQQEDSAVYLCASTSNSGNTIYFGEGSWLTVV.

J is TRBJ2-5 and V is TRBV5-1; 8 nucleotides agree with TRBD1. This CDR3 has 16 amino acids. The germline CDR1 and CDR2 sequences are SGHRS and YFSETQ. J lost 1 base, V lost 0 bases, and 5 bases had no gene match. DNA for the CDR3: TGCGCCAGCAGCTTGGTATCCGGACAGGGCCAAGAGACCCAGTACTTC. Amino acid sequence: CASSLVSGQGQETQYF.

This chain uses TRBV4-2 with TRBJ2-7, with D tentatively TRBD2 (6 bases). There are 15 residues in the CDR3. Trimming took 2 bases from V and 3 from J, leaving 14 bases between them. Germline CDR1 reads LGHNA; CDR2 reads YNFKEQ. The CDR3 spells CASSQPSVSLYEQYF. In DNA form, the CDR3 reads TGTGCCAGCAGCCAACCTAGCGTTTCCCTCTACGAGCAGTACTTC.

This sequence joins TRBV14 and TRBJ1-4, with TRBD1 matching over 7 bases. Germline CDR1 is SGHDN and CDR2 is FVKESK. The V segment lost 1 base and the J segment 8 bases; nucleotides outside the gene matches: 13. The CDR3 has 17 residues. CDR3 in amino acids: CASSQVVTGYLYEKLFF. CDR3 nucleotides: TGTGCCAGCAGCCAAGTCGTGACAGGGTACTTGTACGAAAAACTGTTTTTT.

The rearrangement joins TRBV7-2 to TRBJ2-7; 11 bases align to TRBD2. Losses at the gene ends were 3 bases for V and 1 base for J; bases not matched to a gene: 2. CDR1 and CDR2 from the germline V gene are SGHTA and FQGNSA. The CDR3 runs to 15 residues. The DNA of the CDR3 is TGTGCCAGCAGCTTCACTAGCGGGAGTTCCTACGAGCAGTACTTC. This gives the protein CASSFTSGSSYEQYF.

The rearrangement links TRBV10-1 to TRBJ2-7, with TRBD2 as a possible D gene (6 bases). V lost 4 bases and J 1 base, leaving 14 bases between the germline ends. The CDR3 covers 15 residues. In germline, CDR1 is WNHNN, CDR2 SYGVQD (reference sequence). For the CDR3, the DNA is TGCGCCAGCAGTGTGGGCAGGCGGGATTCCTACGAGCAGTACTTC. It yields the protein CASSVGRRDSYEQYF.

This CDR3 is CASSRANYGYTF. The CDR3 region has the DNA TGTGCCTCTAGCCGTGCTAACTATGGCTACACCTTC. The rearrangement uses TRBV30 and TRBJ1-2; D not certain. The ends were cut back, 7 bases at V and 0 bases at J, with 9 bases in the middle. CDR3 length: 12 residues. CDR1 and CDR2 from the germline V gene are GTSNPN and SVGIG (reference sequence).

The chain is built from TRBV6-5 and TRBJ1-2; the D gene is possibly TRBD1 (5 bases). This CDR3 has 15 amino acids. V was cut by 7 bases and J by 3 bases, with 18 bases left in between. The germline gives CDR1 MNHEY, CDR2 SVGAGI. Here the CDR3 DNA reads TGTGCCAGCACCTCAAAGGGGCGGGGAGACTATGGCTACACCTTC. This encodes CASTSKGRGDYGYTF.

The chain carries TRBV6-6 and TRBJ2-1; 8 bases map to TRBD2. V shed 7 bases and J 4 bases; nucleotides not matched to a gene: 12. Germline V gene data show CDR1 as MNHNY and CDR2 as SVGAGI (reference sequence). The CDR3 is made up of 16 amino acids. The CDR3 DNA reads TGTGCCAGCAATGGTAGGGCGGGGGGAAAATACAATGAGCAGTTCTTC. Its protein product is CASNGRAGGKYNEQFF.

The rearrangement joins TRBV7-9 to TRBJ1-4; D gene ambiguous. V was cut by 4 bases and J by 0 bases, with 3 bases left in between. Germline V gene sequence: CDR1 SEHNR, CDR2 FQNEAQ (reference sequence). The CDR3 runs 13 residues. CDR3 region: CASSSSTNEKLFF. The CDR3 DNA follows: TGTGCCAGCAGCTCCTCAACTAATGAAAAACTGTTTTTT.

The J gene is TRBJ1-1, the V gene TRBV29-1, with TRBD1 matching 10 bases. CDR1 is SQVTM and CDR2 is ANQGSEA in the germline V gene. The CDR3 is made up of 14 amino acids. Trimming removed 7 bases from V and 1 base from J; junction bases left unmatched: 6. The CDR3 coding sequence is TGCAGCGCCCGGGACAGGGGATCGAACACTGAAGCTTTCTTT. Translation gives CSARDRGSNTEAFF.

This clone appeared once. The chain uses TRBV7-6 and TRBJ2-3; TRBD2 might be the D (6 bases). Trimming removed 0 bases from V and 2 bases from J, with 12 bases in between. This CDR3 comprises 16 residues. In germline, CDR1 is SGHVS, CDR2 FNYEAQ. The CDR3 nucleotides read TGTGCCAGCAGCTTAGCGGCGGCGGGGTACACAGATACGCAGTATTTT. Amino acids: CASSLAAAGYTDTQYF.

This clone has just one count. The chain recombines TRBV18 with TRBJ1-6, with TRBD1 identical over 12 bases. CDR1 and CDR2 from the germline V gene are KGHSH and LQKENI. This CDR3 has 16 amino acids. The J segment lost 9 bases and the V segment lost 5 bases, leaving 8 bases of the junction unmatched. As DNA, the CDR3 is TGTGCCAGCTCAGTCGGGACAGGGGGCTCGGCTTCACCCCTCCACTTT. Translation: CASSVGTGGSASPLHF.

About this clone itself: Other DNA variants within this sample encode the same CDR3. The gene calls are TRBV27 and TRBJ2-3; D is undetermined. The CDR3 is made up of 11 amino acids. Trimming took 3 bases from V and 6 from J, leaving 4 bases between them. From germline, CDR1 is MNHEY and CDR2 SMNVEV (reference sequence). The CDR3 sequence is CASSFSDTQYF. CDR3 DNA: TGTGCCAGCAGTTTCTCGGATACGCAGTATTTT.

The chain uses TRBV19 and TRBJ1-4, with 8 bases aligning to TRBD1. Germline V gene data show CDR1 as LNHDA and CDR2 as SQIVND (reference sequence). The junction had 10 bases not matched to a gene; V was cut back by 10 bases and J by 3 bases. The length of the CDR3 is 15 residues. The CDR3 sequence is CATNGRGQANEKLFF. CDR3 bases: TGTGCCACTAACGGCAGGGGGCAAGCTAATGAAAAACTGTTTTTT.

The chain joins TRBV5-1 to TRBJ2-5, with TRBD1 matching over 11 bases. Germline V gene lookup returns CDR1 SGHRS and CDR2 YFSETQ. The CDR3 totals 15 residues. V trimming: 0 bases; J trimming: 5 bases; junction bases outside the gene matches: 3. The chain's CDR3 is CASSLDWTGGETQYF. CDR3 in DNA: TGCGCCAGCAGCTTGGATTGGACAGGGGGCGAGACCCAGTACTTC.

This clone showed up just once. The rearrangement joins TRBV5-1 to TRBJ1-4, with D uncertain. This CDR3 is built from 17 residues. V lost 4 bases to trimming and J lost 0 bases, with 16 bases between them. The germline V gene has CDR1 SGHRS and CDR2 YFSETQ. CDR3 in amino acids: CASSLPWGDATNEKLFF. In nucleotides, the CDR3 is TGCGCCAGCAGCCTTCCCTGGGGAGACGCAACTAATGAAAAACTGTTTTTT.